The 5 T cell receptor beta chains below come from one sample, sequenced in a study of T-cell memory formation after mild COVID-19. TCRdb itself ran the 5' RACE reads through MiXCR, one entry per CDR3 protein. The repertoire holds around 340,000 distinct CDR3 sequences, with about 13% as singletons. The sample comprised PBMCs or a T cell subset sorted from them (not recorded which). These receptors came from a man between 18 and 29 years old who had mild COVID-19 (a few samples of this study predate the infection). Cell type and time point are not known.

This clonotype was observed a few times. This chain joins TRBV18 and TRBJ2-7; TRBD1 is a possible D gene (5 bases). V dropped 3 bases and J dropped 0 bases, with 15 bases sitting between them. In germline, CDR1 is KGHSH, CDR2 LQKENI. CDR3 length: 16 amino acids. Here the CDR3 DNA reads TGTGCCAGCTCACCTTCCCCAGACAGATACTCCTACGAGCAGTACGTC. It specifies CASSPSPDRYSYEQYV.

The gene calls are TRBV15 and TRBJ2-3; D is unclear. Germline CDR1 LNHNV, CDR2 YYDKDF (reference sequence). There are 16 residues in the CDR3. V was shortened by 0 bases and J by 4 bases, with 14 bases between the two germline ends. The CDR3 DNA reads TGTGCCACCAGCAGAGAGGTCGTCCTAGGTTCAGATACGCAGTATTTT. It encodes CATSREVVLGSDTQYF.

The chain has TRBV3-1 and TRBJ1-6; D remains ambiguous. The germline V and J ends were trimmed by 8 bases and 7 bases, with 6 bases remaining between them. Germline V gives CDR1 LGHDT, CDR2 YNNKEL (reference sequence). The CDR3 is 11 amino acids. The CDR3 sequence: CASAGNSPLHF. In nucleotides, the CDR3 is TGTGCCAGCGCCGGGAATTCACCCCTCCACTTT.

The rearrangement joins TRBV5-1 to TRBJ1-1, with 7 nucleotides matching TRBD1. This CDR3 has 15 residues. Unmatched junction bases numbered 3, after V lost 1 base and J lost 0 bases. CDR1 is SGHRS and CDR2 is YFSETQ in the germline V gene. Here the CDR3 reads CASSLIGGMNTEAFF. CDR3 bases: TGCGCCAGCAGCTTGATAGGGGGCATGAACACTGAAGCTTTCTTT.

The rearrangement joins TRBV21-1 to TRBJ2-1. TRBV21-1 is tagged as a pseudogene. The CDR3 covers 11 residues. The CDR3 DNA reads as TGTGCCAGGATTGGAGTCAATGAGCAGTTCTTC. Translated, it gives CARIGVNEQFF.